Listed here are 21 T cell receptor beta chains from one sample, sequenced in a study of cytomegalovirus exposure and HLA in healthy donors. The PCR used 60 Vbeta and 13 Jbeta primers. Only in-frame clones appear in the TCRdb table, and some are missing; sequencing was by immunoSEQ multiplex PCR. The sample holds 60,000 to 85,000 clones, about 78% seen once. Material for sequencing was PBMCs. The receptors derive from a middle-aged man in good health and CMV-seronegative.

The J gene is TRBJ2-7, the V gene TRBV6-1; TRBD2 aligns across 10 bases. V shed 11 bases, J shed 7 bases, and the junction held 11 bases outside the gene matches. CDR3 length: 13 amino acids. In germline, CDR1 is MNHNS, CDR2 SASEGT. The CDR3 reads CAGGLAGAEEQYF. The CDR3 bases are TGTGCCGGAGGGCTAGCGGGGGCCGAGGAGCAGTACTTC.

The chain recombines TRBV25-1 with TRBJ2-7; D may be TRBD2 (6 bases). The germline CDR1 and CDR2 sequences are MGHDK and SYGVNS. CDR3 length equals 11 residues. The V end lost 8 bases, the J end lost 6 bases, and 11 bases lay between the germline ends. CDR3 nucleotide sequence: TGTGCCAGCTCAGGCGGGGTCGAGCAGTACTTC. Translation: CASSGGVEQYF.

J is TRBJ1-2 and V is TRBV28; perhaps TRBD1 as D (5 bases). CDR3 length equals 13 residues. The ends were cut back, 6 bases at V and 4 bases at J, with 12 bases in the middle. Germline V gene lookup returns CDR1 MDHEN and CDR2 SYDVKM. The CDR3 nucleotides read TGTGCCAGCAGCCGGGCTAGGGGCTATGGCTACACCTTC. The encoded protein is CASSRARGYGYTF.

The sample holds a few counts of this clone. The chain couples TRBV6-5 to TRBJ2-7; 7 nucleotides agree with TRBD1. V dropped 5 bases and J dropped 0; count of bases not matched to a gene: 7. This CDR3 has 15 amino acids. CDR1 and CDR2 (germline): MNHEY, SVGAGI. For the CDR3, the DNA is TGTGCCAGCAGTAAACGACAGGGTTTCTCCTACGAGCAGTACTTC. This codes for CASSKRQGFSYEQYF.

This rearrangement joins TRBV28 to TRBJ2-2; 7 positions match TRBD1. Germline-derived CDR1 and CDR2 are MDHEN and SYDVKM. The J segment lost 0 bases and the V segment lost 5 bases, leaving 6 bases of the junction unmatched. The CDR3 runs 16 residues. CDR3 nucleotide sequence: TGTGCCAGCAGTCAATGGGGACAGTCGAACACCGGGGAGCTGTTTTTT. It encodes CASSQWGQSNTGELFF.

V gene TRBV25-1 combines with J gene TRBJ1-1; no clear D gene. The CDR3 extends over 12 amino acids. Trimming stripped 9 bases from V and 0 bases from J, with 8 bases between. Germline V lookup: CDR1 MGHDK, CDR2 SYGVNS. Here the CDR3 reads CASRSMNTEAFF. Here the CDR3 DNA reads TGTGCCAGTAGATCAATGAACACTGAAGCTTTCTTT.

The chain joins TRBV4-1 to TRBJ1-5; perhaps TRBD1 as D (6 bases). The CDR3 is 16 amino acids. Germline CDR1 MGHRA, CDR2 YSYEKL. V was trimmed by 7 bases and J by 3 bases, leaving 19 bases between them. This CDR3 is CASTPTPGAFNQPQHF. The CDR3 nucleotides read TGCGCCAGCACCCCGACGCCAGGGGCGTTCAATCAGCCCCAGCATTTT.

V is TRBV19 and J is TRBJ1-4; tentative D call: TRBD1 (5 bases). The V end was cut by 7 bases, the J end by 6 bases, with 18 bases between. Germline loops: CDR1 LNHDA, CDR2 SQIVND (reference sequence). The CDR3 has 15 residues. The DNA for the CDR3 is TGTGCCAGTAACGAACCTAGGGGTCCGGATGAAAAACTGTTTTTT. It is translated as CASNEPRGPDEKLFF. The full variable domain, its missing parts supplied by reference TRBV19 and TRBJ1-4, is DGGITQSPKYLFRKEGQNVTLSCEQNLNHDAMYWYRQDPGQGLRLIYYSQIVNDFQKGDIAEGYSVSREKKESFPLTVTSAQKNPTAFYLCASNEPRGPDEKLFFGSGTQLSVL.

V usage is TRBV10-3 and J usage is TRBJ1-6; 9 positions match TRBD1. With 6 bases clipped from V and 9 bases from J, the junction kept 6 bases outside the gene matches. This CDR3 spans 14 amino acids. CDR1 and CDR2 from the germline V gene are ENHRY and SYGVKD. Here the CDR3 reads CAIRGQGIGSPLHF. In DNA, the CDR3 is TGTGCCATCAGGGGACAGGGTATCGGTTCACCCCTCCACTTT.

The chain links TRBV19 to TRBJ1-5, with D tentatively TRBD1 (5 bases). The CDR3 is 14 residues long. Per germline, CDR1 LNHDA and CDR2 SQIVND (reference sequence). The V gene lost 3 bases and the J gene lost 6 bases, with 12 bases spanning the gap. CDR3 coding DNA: TGTGCCAGTAGTATGGGGCAGGGAGGTCAGCCCCAGCATTTT. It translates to CASSMGQGGQPQHF.

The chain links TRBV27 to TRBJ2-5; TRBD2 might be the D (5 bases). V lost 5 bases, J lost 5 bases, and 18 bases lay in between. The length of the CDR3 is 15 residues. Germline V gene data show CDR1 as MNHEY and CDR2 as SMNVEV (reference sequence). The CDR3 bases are TGTGCCAGCAGTCACTTCTGGGAGAAATCGGAGACCCAGTACTTC. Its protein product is CASSHFWEKSETQYF.

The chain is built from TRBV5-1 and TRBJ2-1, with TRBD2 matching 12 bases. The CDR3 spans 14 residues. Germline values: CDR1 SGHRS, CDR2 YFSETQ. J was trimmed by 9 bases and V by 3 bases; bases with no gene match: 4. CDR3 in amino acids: CASSSSGRAGEQFF. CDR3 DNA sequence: TGCGCCAGCAGCTCTAGCGGGAGGGCCGGTGAGCAGTTCTTC.

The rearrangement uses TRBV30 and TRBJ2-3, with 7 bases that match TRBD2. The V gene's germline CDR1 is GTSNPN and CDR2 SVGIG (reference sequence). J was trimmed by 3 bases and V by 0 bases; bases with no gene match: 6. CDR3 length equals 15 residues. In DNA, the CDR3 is TGTGCCTGGAGTGTCCTAGCGGAACAAACAGATACGCAGTATTTT. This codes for CAWSVLAEQTDTQYF.

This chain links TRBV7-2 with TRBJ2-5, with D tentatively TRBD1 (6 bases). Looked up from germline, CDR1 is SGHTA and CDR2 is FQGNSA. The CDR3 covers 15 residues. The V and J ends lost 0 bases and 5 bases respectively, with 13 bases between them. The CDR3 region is CASSLADRPRETQYF. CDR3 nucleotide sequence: TGTGCCAGCAGCTTAGCGGACAGACCTCGGGAGACCCAGTACTTC.

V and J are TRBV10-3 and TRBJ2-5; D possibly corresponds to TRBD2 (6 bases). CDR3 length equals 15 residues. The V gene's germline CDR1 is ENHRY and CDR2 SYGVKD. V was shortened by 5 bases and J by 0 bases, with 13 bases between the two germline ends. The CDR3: CAISKSGGNQETQYF. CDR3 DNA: TGTGCCATCAGTAAATCTGGGGGGAACCAAGAGACCCAGTACTTC.

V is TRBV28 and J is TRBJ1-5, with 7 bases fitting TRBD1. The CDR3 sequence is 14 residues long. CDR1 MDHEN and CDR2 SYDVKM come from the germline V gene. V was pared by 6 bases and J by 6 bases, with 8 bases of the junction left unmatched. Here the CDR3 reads CASRPGQMGQPQHF. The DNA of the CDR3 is TGTGCCAGCAGACCGGGACAGATGGGTCAGCCCCAGCATTTT.

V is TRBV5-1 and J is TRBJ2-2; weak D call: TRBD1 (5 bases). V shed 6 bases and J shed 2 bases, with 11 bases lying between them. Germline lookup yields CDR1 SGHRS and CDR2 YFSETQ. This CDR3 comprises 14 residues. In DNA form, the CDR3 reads TGCGCCAGCAAGGCAGGGCTAAACACCGGGGAGCTGTTTTTT. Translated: CASKAGLNTGELFF.

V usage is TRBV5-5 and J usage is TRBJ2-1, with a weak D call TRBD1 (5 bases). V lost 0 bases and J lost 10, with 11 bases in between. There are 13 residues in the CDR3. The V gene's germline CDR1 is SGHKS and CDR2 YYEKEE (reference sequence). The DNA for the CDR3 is TGTGCCAGCAGCTTGGGGGGCGCCCAGGAGCAGTTCTTC. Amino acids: CASSLGGAQEQFF.

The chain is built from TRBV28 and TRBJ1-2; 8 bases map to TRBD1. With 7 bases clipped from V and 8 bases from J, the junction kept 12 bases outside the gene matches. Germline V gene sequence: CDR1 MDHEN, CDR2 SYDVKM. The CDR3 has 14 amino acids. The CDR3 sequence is CASIFRDRTSGYTF. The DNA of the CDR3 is TGTGCCAGCATCTTCCGGGACAGGACCAGCGGCTACACCTTC.

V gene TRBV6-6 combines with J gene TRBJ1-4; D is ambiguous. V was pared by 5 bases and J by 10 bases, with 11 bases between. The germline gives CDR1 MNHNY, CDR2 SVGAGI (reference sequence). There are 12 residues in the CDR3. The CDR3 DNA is TGTGCCAGCAGTAGAGAGGGCAGAAAACTGTTTTTT. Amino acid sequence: CASSREGRKLFF.

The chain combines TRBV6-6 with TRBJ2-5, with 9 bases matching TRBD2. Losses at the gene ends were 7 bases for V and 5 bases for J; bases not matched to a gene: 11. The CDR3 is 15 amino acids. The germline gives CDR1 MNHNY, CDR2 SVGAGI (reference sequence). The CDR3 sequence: CASIPRVAGVETQYF. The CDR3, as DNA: TGTGCCAGCATACCGCGGGTAGCGGGAGTTGAGACCCAGTACTTC.